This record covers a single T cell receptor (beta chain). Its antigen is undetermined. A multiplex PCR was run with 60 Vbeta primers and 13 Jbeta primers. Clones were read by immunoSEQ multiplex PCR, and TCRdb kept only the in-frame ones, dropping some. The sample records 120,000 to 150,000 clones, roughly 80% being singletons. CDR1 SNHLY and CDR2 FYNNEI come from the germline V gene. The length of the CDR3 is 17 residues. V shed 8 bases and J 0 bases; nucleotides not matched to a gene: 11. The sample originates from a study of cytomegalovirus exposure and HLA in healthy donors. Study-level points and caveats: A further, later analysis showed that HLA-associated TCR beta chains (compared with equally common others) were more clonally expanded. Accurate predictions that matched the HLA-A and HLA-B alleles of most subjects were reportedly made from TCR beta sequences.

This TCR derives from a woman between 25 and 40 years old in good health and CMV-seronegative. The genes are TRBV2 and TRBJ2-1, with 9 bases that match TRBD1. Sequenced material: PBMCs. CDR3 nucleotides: TGTGCCAGCGGGACAGATAGGGACAGGGTCTCCTACAATGAGCAGTTCTTC. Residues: CASGTDRDRVSYNEQFF.